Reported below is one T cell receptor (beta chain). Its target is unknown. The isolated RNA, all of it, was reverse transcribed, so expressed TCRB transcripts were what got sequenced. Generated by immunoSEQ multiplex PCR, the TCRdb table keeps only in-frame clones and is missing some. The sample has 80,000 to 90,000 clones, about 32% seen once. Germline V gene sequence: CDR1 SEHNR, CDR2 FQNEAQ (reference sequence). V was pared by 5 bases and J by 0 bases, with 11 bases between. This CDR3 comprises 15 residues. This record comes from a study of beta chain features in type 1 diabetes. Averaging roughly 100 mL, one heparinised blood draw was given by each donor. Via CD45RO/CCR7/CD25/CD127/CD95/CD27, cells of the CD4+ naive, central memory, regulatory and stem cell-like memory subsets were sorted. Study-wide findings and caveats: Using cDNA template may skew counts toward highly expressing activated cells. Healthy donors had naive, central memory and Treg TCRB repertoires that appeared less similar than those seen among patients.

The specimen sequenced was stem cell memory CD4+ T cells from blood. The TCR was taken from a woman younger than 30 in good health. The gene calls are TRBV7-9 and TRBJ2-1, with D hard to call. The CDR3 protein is CASSPDMSSYNEQFF. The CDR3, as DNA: TGTGCCAGCAGCCCCGACATGAGCTCCTACAATGAGCAGTTCTTC.